This T cell receptor beta chain was retrieved from a study of identical twins. The germline V gene encodes CDR1 MNHEY and CDR2 SVGAGI. The V gene lost 8 bases and the J gene lost 1 base, with 8 bases spanning the gap. CDR3 length: 12 residues. This clonotype was seen more than once but under ten times. Its antigen is undetermined. A single record per CDR3 protein comes from TCRdb applying MiXCR to the 5' RACE reads. The table includes about 210,000 distinct CDR3 sequences, around 10% detected once. Findings and limits, study-wide: Low generation probability was overrepresented in out-of-frame alpha sequences shared by twins. Memory repertoires showed no such pattern, whereas abundant cord blood beta clonotypes carried fewer insertions.

Healthy Caucasians were all of the donors. The sequenced material came from memory (CD45RO+) T cells sorted from blood. This TCR was sampled from a woman under 30 in good health. The chain carries TRBV6-5 and TRBJ1-1; D is undetermined. The CDR3 spells CASGRTNTEAFF. CDR3 sequence (DNA): TGTGCCAGCGGACGAACGAACACTGAAGCTTTCTTT.